A selection of T cell receptor beta chains follows, all from one sample in a study of T cell responses to AZD1222 COVID-19 vaccine. Clones were read by immunoSEQ multiplex PCR, and TCRdb kept only the in-frame ones, dropping some. The sample has some 96,000 clones, around 87% seen once. The starting material was peripheral blood, obtained on day 0 of MenACWY control vaccination. These receptors originate from an adult in good health. The CDR3 runs from the conserved cysteine through the conserved F or W. The D gene is left open where the match is weak. Not all rows give a size; the values are once, few, many and, for expanded clones, a class.

abundance,j_gene,d_gene,v_gene,CDR3nt,CDR3aa
NA,TRBJ2-1,TRBD2,TRBV12-3/TRBV12-4,TGTGCCAGCAGTTTATTACTAGCGGAGCAGTTCTTC,CASSLLLAEQFF
NA,TRBJ2-2,TRBD2,TRBV28,TGTGCCAGCAGAACTAAAGCGGGAGCGAACACCGGGGAGCTGTTTTTT,CASRTKAGANTGELFF
NA,TRBJ2-7,NA,TRBV7-2,TGTGCCAGCAGCTCCAGGGAGATGGGTGTCTACGAGCAGTACTTC,CASSSREMGVYEQYF
NA,TRBJ2-5,TRBD1,TRBV5-1,TGCGCCAGCAGCCGGAGGGCCCAGGGGGCTAGGGAGACCCAGTACTTC,CASSRRAQGARETQYF
NA,TRBJ1-2,NA,TRBV14,TGTGCCAGCACACCTGGGGGTAACTATGGCTACACCTTC,CASTPGGNYGYTF
NA,TRBJ1-2,TRBD1,TRBV28,TGTGCCAGCAGTTTATTTACCAGGGGGGCGGATGGCTACACCTTC,CASSLFTRGADGYTF
once,TRBJ2-6,NA,TRBV11-3,TGTGCCAGCAGCATTAGCTTCGGGCTTGGGGCCAACGTCCTGACTTTC,CASSISFGLGANVLTF
NA,TRBJ2-1,NA,TRBV4-1,TGCGCCAGCAGCCTGGCCCATGATTTCTACAATGAGCAGTTCTTC,CASSLAHDFYNEQFF
NA,TRBJ2-7,TRBD2,TRBV11-2,TGTGCCAGCAGCCCAGGGACTAGCGGGATCTACGAGCAGTACTTC,CASSPGTSGIYEQYF
NA,TRBJ2-5,NA,TRBV28,TGTGCCAGCAGTTCCAGAGGGGGTAGGGCTCAAGAGACCCAGTACTTC,CASSSRGGRAQETQYF
NA,TRBJ2-7,NA,TRBV20-1,TGCAGTGCCAGTTTCTCATACACCTACGAGCAGTACTTC,CSASFSYTYEQYF
NA,TRBJ1-1,TRBD1,TRBV5-1,TGCGCCAGCACCCCAGGGGGCCGGAACACTGAAGCTTTCTTT,CASTPGGRNTEAFF
NA,TRBJ1-4,NA,TRBV28,TGTGCCACATTAGCTGTTTTTAATGAAAAACTGTTTTTT,CATLAVFNEKLFF
NA,TRBJ2-1,NA,TRBV11-2,TGTGCCAGCAGCTTAGATCCTGCCAGGCGACACGTGGGGAATGAGCAGTTCTTC,CASSLDPARRHVGNEQFF
once,TRBJ1-5,NA,TRBV25-1,TGTGCCAGCAGTTACGGACAGCTTAATCAGCCCCAGCATTTT,CASSYGQLNQPQHF
NA,TRBJ1-2,NA,TRBV5-1,TGCGCCAGCAGCGACAGATCGTATGGCTACACCTTC,CASSDRSYGYTF
NA,TRBJ1-4,TRBD1,TRBV27,TGTGCCAGCAGTTCCTTGGGACAGAGTGATGAAAAACTGTTTTTT,CASSSLGQSDEKLFF
NA,TRBJ2-3,NA,TRBV27,TGTGCCAGCCAGGGGTTGGATAGCAGTAAGAGCACAGATACGCAGTATTTT,CASQGLDSSKSTDTQYF
NA,TRBJ1-1,NA,TRBV25-1,TGTGCCAGCAGTCCATTCGGGGGGTTACAGGTTGAAGCTTTCTTT,CASSPFGGLQVEAFF
NA,TRBJ2-5,NA,TRBV6-5,TGTGCCAGCAAATTTGGGGGTGGAGAGACCCAGTACTTC,CASKFGGGETQYF
NA,TRBJ2-3,NA,TRBV30,TGTGCCTGGAACCCTGGTACAGATACGCAGTATTTT,CAWNPGTDTQYF
NA,TRBJ1-2,NA,TRBV28,TGTGCCAGCAGTCCCACGGACAGACATGGCTACACCTTC,CASSPTDRHGYTF
NA,TRBJ2-7,TRBD1,TRBV6-1,TGTGCCAGCAGTGTTTGGACAGGGGGAGATACTATGCACGAGCAGTACTTC,CASSVWTGGDTMHEQYF
NA,TRBJ1-1,NA,TRBV11-2,TGTGCCAGCAGCGGTCCGGGGAACACTGAAGCTTTCTTT,CASSGPGNTEAFF
NA,TRBJ1-2,TRBD1,TRBV28,TGTGCCAGCACCGCGACAGGGGGTGGAGATGGCTACACCTTC,CASTATGGGDGYTF
NA,TRBJ2-3,NA,TRBV7-2,TGTGCCAGCAGCCCGGCCATATGGGTGACTGGGATAGCAGATACGCAGTATTTT,CASSPAIWVTGIADTQYF
NA,TRBJ1-4,TRBD1,TRBV28,TGTGCCAGCAGTTTATCTCAGGGGGGAAATGAAAAACTGTTTTTT,CASSLSQGGNEKLFF
NA,TRBJ1-4,NA,TRBV27,TGTGCCAGCAGATGGGAGTTCGATGAAAAACTGTTTTTT,CASRWEFDEKLFF
NA,TRBJ2-1,NA,TRBV28,TGTGCCAGCAGTCCCAACTATGAGCAGTTCTTC,CASSPNYEQFF
NA,TRBJ1-5,NA,TRBV12-3/TRBV12-4,TGTGCCAGCAGTTTAGCGGGGCCCCAGCATTTT,CASSLAGPQHF
NA,TRBJ2-7,NA,TRBV15,TGTGCCACCAGCAGAGATCTTGGGGGCTACGAGCAGTACTTC,CATSRDLGGYEQYF
NA,TRBJ2-5,NA,TRBV13,TGTGCCAGCAGCTTAGGCTGGGGGTCCCAAGAGACCCAGTACTTC,CASSLGWGSQETQYF
few,TRBJ1-5,NA,TRBV30,TGTGCCTGGGGCCTGAATAGCAATCAGCCCCAGCATTTT,CAWGLNSNQPQHF
once,TRBJ1-1,NA,TRBV5-1,TGCGCCAGCAGCTTGGTAGGGGGGCTCTACACTGAAGCTTTCTTT,CASSLVGGLYTEAFF
NA,TRBJ2-7,NA,TRBV10-2,TGCGCCAGCACCGTGGGGTCCGACTACGAGCAGTACTTC,CASTVGSDYEQYF
NA,TRBJ1-1,TRBD1,TRBV18,TGTGCCAGCTCACCGAACGGACAGGGGAACACTGAAGCTTTCTTT,CASSPNGQGNTEAFF
NA,TRBJ2-5,NA,TRBV12-5,TGTGCTAGTGGTTTCGGCAGGGTGGAGACCCAGTACTTC,CASGFGRVETQYF
once,TRBJ2-3,NA,TRBV5-1,TGCGCCAGCAGCTTGGATGGGGACCCCCCTGCAGATACGCAGTATTTT,CASSLDGDPPADTQYF
NA,TRBJ1-6,NA,TRBV5-1,TGCGCCAGCAATCAGGACTACCTTTCACCCCTCCACTTT,CASNQDYLSPLHF
NA,TRBJ2-1,TRBD2,TRBV7-2,TGTGCCAGCAGCATATCCGGGACTAGCTACAATGAGCAGTTCTTC,CASSISGTSYNEQFF
NA,TRBJ2-1,TRBD2,TRBV5-1,TGCGCCAGCAGCGCCCGACAGGGCAGTTTAGCGGGAGTGTACGGCAATGAGCAGTTCTTC,CASSARQGSLAGVYGNEQFF
NA,TRBJ2-2,NA,TRBV19,TGTGCCAGTAGCGAGACAGGAACGAACACCGGGGAGCTGTTTTTT,CASSETGTNTGELFF
NA,TRBJ2-4,NA,TRBV21-1,TGTGCCAGCAGCAGGGGACAGATTAAAAACATTCAGTACTTC,CASSRGQIKNIQYF
NA,TRBJ1-2,TRBD1,TRBV28,TGTGCCAGCAGTTGGGGACAGGGCCCCTATGGCTACACCTTC,CASSWGQGPYGYTF
NA,TRBJ2-1,NA,TRBV11-3,TGTGCCAGCAGCTCCCCCGGGACCCCTGAGCAGTTCTTC,CASSSPGTPEQFF
NA,TRBJ2-7,NA,TRBV23-1,TGCGCCAGCAGTCATACGCTCTCCAACCGGGAACAGCCGAAACTGGCCCCCTACGAGCAGTACTTC,CASSHTLSNREQPKLAPYEQYF
once,TRBJ2-7,TRBD1,TRBV6-5,TGTGCCAGCAGATATCAGGGGGCGCTTGCCTACGAGCAGTACTTC,CASRYQGALAYEQYF
NA,TRBJ1-2,TRBD1,TRBV28,TGTGCCAGCAGTCCCTTTCGGGCCCGGGACAGGGGGCGGCGGGATGGCTACACCTTC,CASSPFRARDRGRRDGYTF
NA,TRBJ2-7,TRBD1,TRBV19,TGTGCCAGTACCGCCCAAGGACAGGGCTCCTACGAGCAGTACTTC,CASTAQGQGSYEQYF
NA,TRBJ2-3,NA,TRBV5-1,TGCGCCAGCAGCACCGGAGGGCTCCCACATACAGATACGCAGTATTTT,CASSTGGLPHTDTQYF
NA,TRBJ2-3,NA,TRBV7-2,TGTGCCAGCAGCACCACGCCCAGGACAGATACGCAGTATTTT,CASSTTPRTDTQYF
NA,TRBJ2-3,NA,TRBV27,TGTGCCAGCAGTTTTTCCCAAGGTCGGGGTAGCACAGATACGCAGTATTTT,CASSFSQGRGSTDTQYF
NA,TRBJ1-5,NA,TRBV6-1,TGTGCCAGCAGTGAAGTATTCACAGAAAATCAGCCCCAGCATTTT,CASSEVFTENQPQHF
NA,TRBJ1-2,NA,TRBV7-2,TGTGCCAGCAGCGAACAGGGTGGGCTATCGGGCTATGGCTACACCTTC,CASSEQGGLSGYGYTF
NA,TRBJ2-7,NA,TRBV3-1/TRBV3-2,TGTGCCAGCAGCCCCGGGCCCGAGGGGTTTCGCGAGCAGTACTTC,CASSPGPEGFREQYF